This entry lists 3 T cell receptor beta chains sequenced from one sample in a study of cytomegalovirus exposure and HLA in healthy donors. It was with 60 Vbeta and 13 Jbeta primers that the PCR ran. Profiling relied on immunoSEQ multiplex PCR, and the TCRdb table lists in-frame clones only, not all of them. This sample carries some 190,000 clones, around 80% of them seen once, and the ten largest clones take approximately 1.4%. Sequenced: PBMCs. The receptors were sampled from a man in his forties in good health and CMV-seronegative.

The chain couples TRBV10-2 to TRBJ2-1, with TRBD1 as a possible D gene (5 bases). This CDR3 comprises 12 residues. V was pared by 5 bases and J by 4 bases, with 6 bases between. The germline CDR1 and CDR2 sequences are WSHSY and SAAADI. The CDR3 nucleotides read TGCGCCAGCAGTTACAGGTACAATGAGCAGTTCTTC. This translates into CASSYRYNEQFF.

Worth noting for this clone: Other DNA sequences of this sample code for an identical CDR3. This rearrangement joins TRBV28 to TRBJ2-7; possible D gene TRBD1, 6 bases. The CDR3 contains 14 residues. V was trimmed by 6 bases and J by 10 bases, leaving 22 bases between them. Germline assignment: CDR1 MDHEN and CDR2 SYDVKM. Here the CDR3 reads CASRIGGSRGEQYF. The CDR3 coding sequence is TGTGCCAGCAGGATAGGGGGTTCAAGGGGCGAACAGTACTTC.

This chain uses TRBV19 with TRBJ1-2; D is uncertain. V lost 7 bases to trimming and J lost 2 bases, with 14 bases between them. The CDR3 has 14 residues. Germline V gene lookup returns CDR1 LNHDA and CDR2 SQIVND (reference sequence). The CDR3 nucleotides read TGTGCCAGTACCCCGGGGTGGGGAAACTATGGCTACACCTTC. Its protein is CASTPGWGNYGYTF.